These 31 T cell receptor beta chains came from one sample sequenced in a study. The sorted Tregs were CD4+CD25+CD127-/low cells. MiXCR was run by TCRdb on the 5' RACE reads, yielding one entry per CDR3 protein. The sample has 40,000 to 55,000 distinct CDR3 sequences, about a fifth seen once; the top ten hold 3.5% to 4.5%. The sequenced sample was Tregs sorted from a lymph node. The receptors derive from a female donor with breast cancer.

This clonotype was picked up many times. The chain carries TRBV20-1 and TRBJ2-3, with TRBD2 matching 9 bases. Germline CDR1 DFQATT, CDR2 SNEGSKA (reference sequence). This CDR3 spans 14 amino acids. V lost 4 bases to trimming and J lost 2 bases; unmatched junction nucleotides: 4. The CDR3 coding sequence is TGCAGTGCTAAGGGACTAGCACTCACAGATACGCAGTATTTT. Its protein is CSAKGLALTDTQYF.

The genes are TRBV10-3 and TRBJ1-2; D is unclear. This CDR3 spans 10 amino acids. With 9 bases removed from V and 5 bases from J, the gap between germline ends came to 7 bases. In germline, CDR1 is ENHRY, CDR2 SYGVKD. The CDR3 region is CAIVLYGYTF. The CDR3 region has the DNA TGTGCCATTGTCCTTTATGGCTACACCTTC.

About this clonotype: A much more abundant neighbour one base away suggests this may be a read error. The J gene is TRBJ1-2, the V gene TRBV20-1; possible D gene TRBD1, 5 bases. The CDR3 loop spans 12 amino acids. The V gene's germline CDR1 is DFQATT and CDR2 SNEGSKA (reference sequence). The CDR3, as DNA: TGCAGTGCTAGAGATAACGGGGGTGGCCACACCTTC. Amino acid sequence: CSARDNGGGHTF.

Notes on this clonotype: Just one base apart from a much larger clone, this may be a read error. This rearrangement joins TRBV7-3 to TRBJ2-1; D gene unclear. CDR3 length: 13 amino acids. The V gene's germline CDR1 is SGHTA and CDR2 FQGTGA. CDR3 sequence: CASSQERNNEQIF. CDR3 DNA: TGTGCCAGCAGCCAGGAAAGGAACAATGAGCAGATCTTC.

Here the CDR3 DNA reads TGTGCCAGCAGCTTAGTATCCAGCGGAGACTACAATGAGCAGTTCTTC. Amino acids: CASSLVSSGDYNEQFF. The chain carries TRBV7-9 and TRBJ2-1; the D gene is possibly TRBD2 (5 bases). This CDR3 has 16 amino acids. The V end was cut by 1 base, the J end by 3 bases, with 13 bases between. The germline CDR1 and CDR2 sequences are SEHNR and FQNEAQ (reference sequence). Complete variable domain (other parts from reference TRBV7-9 and TRBJ2-1): DTGVSQNPRHKITKRGQNVTFRCDPISEHNRLYWYRQTLGQGPEFLTYFQNEAQLEKSRLLSDRFSAERPKGSFSTLEIQRTEQGDSAMYLCASSLVSSGDYNEQFFGPGTRLTVL.

This clonotype was counted at least ten times. The chain carries TRBV20-1 and TRBJ2-7; 8 bases match TRBD1. The CDR3 consists of 13 residues. Germline V gene lookup returns CDR1 DFQATT and CDR2 SNEGSKA (reference sequence). The V gene end was trimmed by 6 bases and the J gene end by 1 base; junction bases not matched to a gene: 5. The CDR3 region is CSARTGRSYEQYF. CDR3 in DNA: TGCAGTGCAAGGACAGGGAGGTCCTACGAGCAGTACTTC.

This clonotype was seen a few times. The chain combines TRBV3-1 with TRBJ2-1; TRBD2 agrees at 8 bases. The CDR3 is 15 amino acids. Per germline, CDR1 LGHDT and CDR2 YNNKEL (reference sequence). The V gene end was trimmed by 0 bases and the J gene end by 2 bases; junction bases not matched to a gene: 0. CDR3: CASSQEAGAYNEQFF. The CDR3 bases are TGTGCCAGCAGCCAAGAAGCGGGGGCCTACAATGAGCAGTTCTTC.

This sequence joins TRBV7-9 and TRBJ1-2; a weak D match, TRBD1 (5 bases). Trimming removed 0 bases at V and 4 bases at J, with 6 bases between. Germline V gene data show CDR1 as SEHNR and CDR2 as FQNEAQ (reference sequence). The CDR3 spans 13 residues. CDR3 loop: CASSLAGGYGYTF. In DNA form, the CDR3 reads TGTGCCAGCAGCTTAGCGGGGGGCTATGGCTACACCTTC. The full variable domain, in which reference TRBV7-9 and TRBJ1-2 provide the parts outside the CDR3, is DTGVSQNPRHKITKRGQNVTFRCDPISEHNRLYWYRQTLGQGPEFLTYFQNEAQLEKSRLLSDRFSAERPKGSFSTLEIQRTEQGDSAMYLCASSLAGGYGYTFGSGTRLTVV.

This clonotype was seen only a few times. A read error may produce the germline difference seen at one junction end. The J gene is TRBJ2-7, the V gene TRBV27, with 11 bases identical to TRBD2. CDR3 length equals 14 residues. Germline assignment: CDR1 MNHEY and CDR2 SMNVEV (reference sequence). The CDR3 loop reads CTSSSGLAADEQYF. The CDR3 region has the DNA TGTACCAGCAGCTCGGGACTAGCGGCCGACGAGCAGTACTTC.

Note on this clonotype: A clone one base away is much larger, so this may be a read error. The chain uses TRBV5-1 and TRBJ2-1, with TRBD2 matching over 12 bases. V lost 7 bases, J lost 0 bases, and 5 bases stayed unmatched. Germline CDR1 is SGHRS and CDR2 is YFSETQ. The CDR3 length is 16 residues. CDR3 in amino acids: CASGLLAGGSYNEQFF. In nucleotides, the CDR3 is TGCGCCAGCGGCCTACTAGCGGGAGGCTCCTACAATGAGCAGTTCTTC.

This clonotype was detected ten times or more. V and J are TRBV9 and TRBJ2-3; D not certain. CDR3 length equals 13 residues. From germline, CDR1 is SGDLS and CDR2 YYNGEE. Deletions cut 1 base from V and 2 bases from J, with 5 bases between. DNA of the CDR3: TGTGCCAGCAGCGTACTCTCCACAGATACGCAGTATTTT. As protein: CASSVLSTDTQYF.

In this sample, this clonotype turned up many times. The DNA of the CDR3 is TGCAGTGCTACGCCTAGAGGGGTGAACACTGAAGCTTTCTTT. Translation: CSATPRGVNTEAFF. The V and J genes are TRBV20-1 and TRBJ1-1; tentative D call: TRBD1 (5 bases). This CDR3 is 14 amino acids long. V was pared by 4 bases and J by 0 bases, with 12 bases between. CDR1 and CDR2 (germline): DFQATT, SNEGSKA (reference sequence).

Turning to this clonotype: Given a much more abundant clone one base away, this may be a read error. The chain couples TRBV20-1 to TRBJ2-3, with D maybe TRBD2 (6 bases). The CDR3 is made up of 14 amino acids. Trimming pared 3 bases from V and 1 base from J, leaving 11 bases between. The V gene's germline CDR1 is DFQATT and CDR2 SNEGSKA (reference sequence). The CDR3 loop is CSARWGVGTDTQYF. The CDR3 bases are TGCAGTGCTAGGTGGGGGGTAGGCACAGATACGCAGTATTTT.

This clonotype was seen repeatedly, ten times or more. J is TRBJ2-2 and V is TRBV9; unclear D gene. This CDR3 region has 13 residues. From germline, CDR1 is SGDLS and CDR2 YYNGEE. The ends were cut back, 3 bases at V and 4 bases at J, with 7 bases in the middle. DNA for the CDR3: TGTGCCAGCAGCGCGACCCTCACCGGGGAGCTGTTTTTT. Translated, it gives CASSATLTGELFF.

V gene TRBV7-6 combines with J gene TRBJ2-1; D is undetermined. The germline V gene has CDR1 SGHVS and CDR2 FNYEAQ. Deletions cut 1 base from V and 0 bases from J, with 7 bases between. The CDR3 extends over 15 amino acids. The CDR3 DNA follows: TGTGCCAGCAGCTTAGTTGAGAGCTCCTACAATGAGCAGTTCTTC. Its translation is CASSLVESSYNEQFF.

This clonotype was found a few times. The rearrangement uses TRBV3-1 and TRBJ2-1; D is unclear. V shed 1 base and J shed 7 bases, with 5 bases lying between them. CDR1 LGHDT and CDR2 YNNKEL come from the germline V gene (reference sequence). The CDR3 has 12 amino acids. CDR3 DNA sequence: TGTGCCAGCAGCCAAGCAGAGAATGAGCAGTTCTTC. Protein product: CASSQAENEQFF.

This clonotype occurred a few times. This rearrangement joins TRBV6-2 or TRBV6-3 to TRBJ1-1; 9 nucleotides align to TRBD1. The V gene's germline CDR1 is MNHEY and CDR2 SVGEGT. With V trimmed by 6 bases and J by 4 bases, 6 bases remained unmatched. This CDR3 region has 14 residues. The chain's CDR3 is CASRTGGLSTEAFF. The CDR3 DNA reads TGTGCCAGCAGAACAGGGGGCTTGAGCACTGAAGCTTTCTTT.

This sequence joins TRBV20-1 and TRBJ2-3; D not resolved. The V end lost 0 bases, the J end lost 2 bases, and 12 bases lay between the germline ends. The germline gives CDR1 DFQATT, CDR2 SNEGSKA (reference sequence). This CDR3 has 15 residues. CDR3 DNA: TGCAGTGCTAGAGATTTAAGGGCTACCACAGATACGCAGTATTTT. Its protein product is CSARDLRATTDTQYF.

Concerning this clonotype: In this CDR3 the conserved last residue, phenylalanine or tryptophan, is missing, so a read error is likely. The chain is built from TRBV7-6 and TRBJ1-1; no firm D call. CDR1 SGHVS and CDR2 FNYEAQ come from the germline V gene. This CDR3 has 15 amino acids. V dropped 6 bases and J dropped 1 base, with 15 bases sitting between them. The CDR3 is CASSTDMLGNTEAFS. The CDR3, as DNA: TGTGCCAGCAGTACCGATATGTTAGGGAACACTGAAGCTTTCTCT.

Of note for this clonotype: A much larger clone differs from this one at a single base, so this may be a read error. The chain links TRBV5-4 to TRBJ1-1, with D possibly being TRBD1 (6 bases). Per germline, CDR1 SGHNT and CDR2 YYREEE (reference sequence). This CDR3 comprises 15 residues. CDR3 amino acids: CAGSWSDRLNTEAFF. CDR3 sequence (DNA): TGTGCCGGCAGCTGGAGTGACAGGCTGAACACTGAAGCTTTCTTT.

The chain has TRBV7-6 and TRBJ2-1; 11 bases fit TRBD2. There are 21 residues in the CDR3. V was clipped by 0 bases and J by 6 bases; unmatched bases: 19. Germline V gives CDR1 SGHVS, CDR2 FNYEAQ. The chain's CDR3 is CASSLAYLAGGPVSDRNEQFF. CDR3 nucleotide sequence: TGTGCCAGCAGCTTAGCCTACTTAGCGGGAGGGCCGGTCTCCGATCGCAATGAGCAGTTCTTC.

On this clonotype itself: A much more abundant neighbour one base away suggests this may be a read error. The chain couples TRBV12-3 or TRBV12-4 to TRBJ2-2, with TRBD2 matching 8 bases. The CDR3 totals 12 residues. V was pared by 7 bases and J by 8 bases, with 3 bases of the junction left unmatched. The CDR3 spells CASNGGVGELFF. CDR3 coding DNA: TGTGCCAGCAACGGGGGGGTAGGGGAGCTGTTTTTT.

At least ten counts were recorded for this clonotype. The chain couples TRBV7-3 to TRBJ2-1, with 9 bases that match TRBD1. The length of the CDR3 is 15 residues. J lost 7 bases, V lost 2 bases, and 6 bases had no gene match. The germline gives CDR1 SGHTA, CDR2 FQGTGA. CDR3 DNA sequence: TGTGCCAGCAGCTTATCCGGGACAGGGACGAATGAGCAGTTCTTC. Encoded protein: CASSLSGTGTNEQFF.

The chain joins TRBV28 to TRBJ1-5, with 7 bases fitting TRBD1. Germline assignment: CDR1 MDHEN and CDR2 SYDVKM. V shed 6 bases, J shed 2 bases, and the junction held 10 bases outside the gene matches. This CDR3 is built from 16 residues. The CDR3 DNA is TGTGCCAGCAGCCGGATAGGGGGCGAGGGCAATCAGCCCCAGCATTTT. Its translation is CASSRIGGEGNQPQHF.

This clonotype appeared many times. This rearrangement joins TRBV20-1 to TRBJ2-7; D remains ambiguous. There are 13 residues in the CDR3. The V end was cut by 4 bases, the J end by 5 bases, with 15 bases between. Germline V gene lookup returns CDR1 DFQATT and CDR2 SNEGSKA (reference sequence). The CDR3 region is CSANRAPDNEQYF. The CDR3 nucleotides are TGCAGTGCTAATCGCGCTCCTGACAACGAGCAGTACTTC.

J is TRBJ2-5 and V is TRBV12-3 or TRBV12-4; D perhaps matches TRBD2 (5 bases). This CDR3 is 14 amino acids long. V lost 6 bases and J 1 base, leaving 12 bases between the germline ends. The CDR3 nucleotides read TGTGCCAGCAGACTCGGGGAAGGCCAAGAGACCCAGTACTTC. This encodes CASRLGEGQETQYF.

Comments on this clonotype: A much bigger clone sits one base away, suggesting this may be a read error. As the CDR3 is not closed by the conserved phenylalanine or tryptophan, this likely results from a read error. The J gene is TRBJ1-5, the V gene TRBV6-5; D gene uncertain. This CDR3 comprises 13 residues. CDR1 and CDR2 from the germline V gene are MNHEY and SVGAGI. Between the trimmed V and J ends, which lost 0 bases and 5 bases, there was a span of 5 bases. CDR3 loop: CASSYSRYQPQHL. The CDR3 DNA is TGTGCCAGCAGTTACTCGCGCTATCAGCCCCAGCATCTT.

Details on this clonotype: This may arise from a read error, as a much more abundant clone is one base away. This chain links TRBV20-1 with TRBJ1-4; tentatively, D is TRBD1 (6 bases). This CDR3 has 16 amino acids. CDR1 and CDR2 (germline): DFQATT, SNEGSKA (reference sequence). The ends were cut back, 2 bases at V and 0 bases at J, with 13 bases in the middle. CDR3 protein: CSARRSGQSTNEKLFF. In nucleotides, the CDR3 is TGCAGTGCTAGACGTTCCGGACAGTCAACTAATGAAAAACTGTTTTTT.

V gene TRBV20-1 combines with J gene TRBJ2-7, with 9 nucleotides matching TRBD1. Germline V gene sequence: CDR1 DFQATT, CDR2 SNEGSKA (reference sequence). J gave up 3 bases and V 5 bases, and 8 bases lay outside the gene matches. The CDR3 loop spans 14 amino acids. The CDR3 DNA follows: TGCAGTGCTCCTCCGGACAGGGGCTTCTACGAGCAGTACTTC. Translating gives CSAPPDRGFYEQYF.

The chain is built from TRBV5-4 and TRBJ2-1; no firm D call. V lost 4 bases and J 2 bases, leaving 13 bases between the germline ends. Germline V gene sequence: CDR1 SGHNT, CDR2 YYREEE (reference sequence). The CDR3 covers 15 residues. In nucleotides, the CDR3 is TGTGCCAGCAGCCCCTTTGCGAGAACCTACAATGAGCAGTTCTTC. Translated: CASSPFARTYNEQFF. The complete variable domain, with remaining parts taken from reference TRBV5-4 and TRBJ2-1, reads ETGVTQSPTHLIKTRGQQVTLRCSSQSGHNTVSWYQQALGQGPQFIFQYYREEENGRGNFPPRFSGLQFPNYSSELNVNALELDDSALYLCASSPFARTYNEQFFGPGTRLTVL.

V and J are TRBV11-3 and TRBJ2-1; 9 nucleotides match TRBD1. Germline V lookup: CDR1 SGHNT, CDR2 YENEEA. The CDR3 runs to 15 residues. V lost 1 base and J lost 3; bases outside the gene matches: 1. CDR3 nucleotides: TGTGCCAGCAGCTTAGGGACAGGGGACTACAATGAGCAGTTCTTC. Amino acids: CASSLGTGDYNEQFF.